A single sample is the source of the 14 T cell receptor beta chains below, sequenced in a study of T cell repertoires in cytomegalovirus infection. These TCRs' antigens remain unknown. TCRdb re-analysed the reads in MiXCR, keeping a single row per CDR3 protein. The sample yields 350,000 to 400,000 distinct CDR3 sequences, approximately 30% seen once. Source: cultured PBMCs, taken from culture after CMV antigen stimulation. The source is a human donor in good health (CMV status not recorded). Some clones in this sample may be carry-over from other donors' samples.

J is TRBJ1-1 and V is TRBV6-8; D may be TRBD1 (5 bases). The CDR3 runs to 15 residues. CDR1 is MNHGY and CDR2 is SAAAGT in the germline V gene. The V end was cut by 0 bases, the J end by 3 bases, with 11 bases between. The DNA of the CDR3 is TGTGCCAGCAGTTACTCGAAAGGCAGGGACACTGAAGCTTTCTTT. Encoded protein: CASSYSKGRDTEAFF.

The rearrangement uses TRBV28 and TRBJ2-1; the D gene could be TRBD1 or TRBD2 (6 bases each). CDR1 MDHEN and CDR2 SYDVKM come from the germline V gene. Deletions cut 5 bases from V and 7 bases from J, with 18 bases between. The CDR3 consists of 15 residues. CDR3 sequence (DNA): TGTGCCAGCAGTGTGCCCGGGGGCGCTGGGAATGAGCAGTTCTTC. Its protein is CASSVPGGAGNEQFF.

In this sample, this clonotype turned up a few times. The chain carries TRBV7-8 and TRBJ1-6; D ambiguous. With 5 bases removed from V and 9 bases from J, the gap between germline ends came to 17 bases. The CDR3 is 15 residues long. The V gene's germline CDR1 is SGHVS and CDR2 FQNEAQ. CDR3 sequence (DNA): TGTGCCAGCAGCCAAGACCGTCCCCCCGGTTCACCCCTCCACTTT. Translated: CASSQDRPPGSPLHF.

The gene calls are TRBV12-3 or TRBV12-4 and TRBJ2-5, with D perhaps matching TRBD2 (6 bases). Trimming shortened V by 6 bases and J by 2 bases, and 13 bases separated the two germline ends. The CDR3 covers 14 residues. In nucleotides, the CDR3 is TGTGCCAGCAGCCCGGGACTCCTACAAGAGACCCAGTACTTC. Translated: CASSPGLLQETQYF.

In this sample, this clonotype turned up a few times. V and J are TRBV7-8 and TRBJ2-3, with D tentatively TRBD2 (6 bases). The V and J ends lost 4 bases and 9 bases respectively, with 11 bases between them. The germline V gene has CDR1 SGHVS and CDR2 FQNEAQ. This CDR3 is 12 amino acids long. CDR3 region: CASSSGLLTQYF. In DNA, the CDR3 is TGTGCCAGCAGCTCGGGACTCTTAACGCAGTATTTT.

The rearrangement uses TRBV12-5 and TRBJ1-6, with a tentative D call TRBD1 (6 bases). Germline V gene data show CDR1 as LGHNT and CDR2 as FRNRAP. The CDR3 loop spans 13 amino acids. V lost 7 bases and J lost 9, with 13 bases in between. The CDR3 region is CASEGGRGSPLHF. The CDR3 nucleotides are TGTGCTAGTGAGGGGGGTAGAGGTTCACCCCTCCACTTT.

There are many counts of this clonotype. The genes are TRBV7-8 and TRBJ2-1, with 9 positions matching TRBD2. CDR1 and CDR2 from the germline V gene are SGHVS and FQNEAQ. The J segment lost 7 bases and the V segment lost 11 bases, leaving 9 bases of the junction unmatched. CDR3 length: 13 amino acids. The CDR3 reads CAAGSGRRNEQFF. CDR3 sequence (DNA): TGTGCCGCGGGGAGCGGGAGGAGGAATGAGCAGTTCTTC.

This clonotype has a handful of counts. The rearrangement uses TRBV7-9 and TRBJ2-3, with a weak D call TRBD2 (6 bases). The CDR3 loop spans 14 amino acids. V was clipped by 4 bases and J by 6 bases, with 14 bases between them. Germline assignment: CDR1 SEHNR and CDR2 FQNEAQ (reference sequence). The CDR3 sequence is CASSSPGVADTQYF. The CDR3 bases are TGTGCCAGCAGCTCGCCGGGAGTAGCGGATACGCAGTATTTT.

This clonotype was recorded a few times. This sequence joins TRBV15 and TRBJ2-3; 10 bases fit TRBD2. V lost 3 bases, J lost 1 base, and 4 bases stayed unmatched. Germline lookup yields CDR1 LNHNV and CDR2 YYDKDF (reference sequence). This CDR3 has 16 residues. The CDR3 is CATSSSLAGGTDTQYF. The CDR3 DNA is TGTGCCACCAGCAGCAGTCTAGCGGGAGGCACAGATACGCAGTATTTT.

This clonotype was counted at least ten times. The V call is TRBV7-2, the J call TRBJ2-3, with TRBD2 matching over 15 bases. Germline lookup yields CDR1 SGHTA and CDR2 FQGNSA. The CDR3 length is 16 residues. The V gene end was trimmed by 4 bases and the J gene end by 5 bases; junction bases not matched to a gene: 4. CDR3 bases: TGTGCCAGCAGCTCGGGACTAGCGGGAGGAGGAGATACGCAGTATTTT. Amino acid sequence: CASSSGLAGGGDTQYF.

This clonotype has just a few counts. The V gene is TRBV7-2, the J gene TRBJ1-4, with 7 bases lining up with TRBD1. V lost 5 bases to trimming and J lost 5 bases; unmatched junction nucleotides: 8. Per germline, CDR1 SGHTA and CDR2 FQGNSA. This CDR3 is built from 15 residues. The CDR3, as DNA: TGTGCCAGCAGCGCACCCGGGACAGAAAATGAAAAACTGTTTTTT. Its translation is CASSAPGTENEKLFF.

The chain recombines TRBV20-1 with TRBJ1-6, with D perhaps matching TRBD1 (6 bases). From germline, CDR1 is DFQATT and CDR2 SNEGSKA (reference sequence). V lost 3 bases, J lost 5 bases, and 11 bases lay in between. The CDR3 runs 14 residues. The chain's CDR3 is CSASQGIHNSPLHF. The CDR3 bases are TGCAGTGCTAGCCAGGGGATTCATAATTCACCCCTCCACTTT.

The chain carries TRBV20-1 and TRBJ2-3, with TRBD2 matching 8 bases. Germline assignment: CDR1 DFQATT and CDR2 SNEGSKA (reference sequence). The V segment lost 8 bases and the J segment 6 bases; nucleotides outside the gene matches: 10. This CDR3 region has 13 residues. Written as DNA, the CDR3 is TGCAGTCCAACCCGGGAGGGCGGGGATACGCAGTATTTT. This gives the protein CSPTREGGDTQYF.

CDR3 DNA: TGTGCCAGCAGCCTTCGCTGGGACAGGGGAGTGAAGGCTTTCTTT. Protein product: CASSLRWDRGVKAFF. This sequence joins TRBV27 and TRBJ1-1; the match to TRBD1 covers 10 bases. Germline CDR1 reads MNHEY; CDR2 reads SMNVEV (reference sequence). There are 15 residues in the CDR3. With V trimmed by 6 bases and J by 11 bases, 15 bases remained unmatched.